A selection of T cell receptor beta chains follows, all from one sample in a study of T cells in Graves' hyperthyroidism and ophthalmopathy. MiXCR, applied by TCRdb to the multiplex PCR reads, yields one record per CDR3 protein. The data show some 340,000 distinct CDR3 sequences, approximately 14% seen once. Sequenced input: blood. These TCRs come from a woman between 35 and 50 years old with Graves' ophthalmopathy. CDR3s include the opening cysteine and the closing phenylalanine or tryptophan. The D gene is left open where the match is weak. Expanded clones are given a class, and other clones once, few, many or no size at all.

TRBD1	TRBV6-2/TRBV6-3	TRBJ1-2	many	TGTGCCAGCAGTTATGCGGGACAGGGATACTATGGCTACACCTTC	CASSYAGQGYYGYTF
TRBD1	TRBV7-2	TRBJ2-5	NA	TGTGCCAGCAGCTTAGCAGGACAGGGGTTAGGGACCCAGTACTTC	CASSLAGQGLGTQYF
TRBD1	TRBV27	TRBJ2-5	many	TGTGCCAGCAGGTTAGGGCAGGGGGCCAGGGAGACCCAGTACTTC	CASRLGQGARETQYF
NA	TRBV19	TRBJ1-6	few	TGTGCCAGTAGTATCGGCAGGGGTAGTTCACCCCTCCACTTT	CASSIGRGSSPLHF
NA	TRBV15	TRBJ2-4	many	TGTGCCACCAGCAGAGTTCAGGGGTACATTCAGTACTTC	CATSRVQGYIQYF
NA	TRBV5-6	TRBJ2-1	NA	TGTGCCAGCAGATGGAACAGGGACCTTGTCAATGAGCAGTTCTTC	CASRWNRDLVNEQFF
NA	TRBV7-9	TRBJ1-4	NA	TGTGCCAGCAGCTTAGGTAGAAGAGGCGAAAAACTGTTTTTT	CASSLGRRGEKLFF
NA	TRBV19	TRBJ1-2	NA	TGTGCCAGTAATACAAGGGCCTTTTATGGCTACACCTTC	CASNTRAFYGYTF
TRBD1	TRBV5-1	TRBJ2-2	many	TGCGCCAGCAGCTTGGGACAGGGGACCGGGGAGCTGTTTTTT	CASSLGQGTGELFF
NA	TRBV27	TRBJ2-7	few	TGTGCCAGCAGTTTATCGAATCACTACGAGCAGTACTTC	CASSLSNHYEQYF
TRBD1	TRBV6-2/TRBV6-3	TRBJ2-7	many	TGTGCCAGCCTCGACAGGGGGGCCTTCTACGAGCAGTACTTC	CASLDRGAFYEQYF
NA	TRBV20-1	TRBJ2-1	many	TGCAGTGCCGGGGGGCGGGAGAGGTCCTACAATGAGCAGTTCTTC	CSAGGRERSYNEQFF
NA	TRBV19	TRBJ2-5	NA	TGTGCCAGTAGTATAGGTGGCAGACAAGAGACCCAGTACTTC	CASSIGGRQETQYF
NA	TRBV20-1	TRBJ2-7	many	TGCAGTCTGGGGGGGGGGGCCGTCGAGCAGTACTTC	CSLGGGAVEQYF
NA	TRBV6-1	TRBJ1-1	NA	TGTGCCAGCAAAAACGAAAGGAACACTGAAGCTTTCTTT	CASKNERNTEAFF
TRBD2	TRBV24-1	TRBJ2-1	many	TGTGCCACCAGCCAAGCTAGCGGGGGTTTAAATGAGCAGTTCTTC	CATSQASGGLNEQFF
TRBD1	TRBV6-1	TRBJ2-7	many	TGTGCCAGCAGTCCCGGGACAGGGGCCGAGCAGTACTTC	CASSPGTGAEQYF
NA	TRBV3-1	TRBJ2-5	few	TGTGCCACCTCCCGGCAGGGGTGGGGGACCCAGTACTTC	CATSRQGWGTQYF
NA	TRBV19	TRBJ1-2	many	TGTGCCAGTAGCCCGAGTGGGTTGAAGCTTGGCTACACCTTC	CASSPSGLKLGYTF
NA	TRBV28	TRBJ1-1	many	TGTGCCAGCAGTACGTTGACAGCGGGTGTGACTGAAGCTTTCTTT	CASSTLTAGVTEAFF
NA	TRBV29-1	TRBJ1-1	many	TGCAGCGTTGGTGCGGCTTTCTTT	CSVGAAFF
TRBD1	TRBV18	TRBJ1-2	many	TGTGCCAGCTCACCCCAGGGACAGAACTATGGCTACACCTTC	CASSPQGQNYGYTF
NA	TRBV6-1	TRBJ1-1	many	TGTGCCAGCAGGGCGTTGAACACTGAAGCTTTCTTT	CASRALNTEAFF
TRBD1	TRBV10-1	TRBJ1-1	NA	TGCGCCAGCGGAGGGGGCGCAACCAACACTGAAGCTTTCTTT	CASGGGATNTEAFF
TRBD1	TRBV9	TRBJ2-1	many	TGTGCCAGCAGCGTAGGACCCGGGACAGGGGGAAATGAGCAGTTCTTC	CASSVGPGTGGNEQFF
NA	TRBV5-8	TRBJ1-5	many	TGTGCCAGCAGCCGGTCGGGGGATTCAGGACAGCCCCAGCATTTT	CASSRSGDSGQPQHF
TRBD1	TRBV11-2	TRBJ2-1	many	TGTGCCAGCAGCACTCCCGGGACAGGAGCCCGGGGGTTCTTC	CASSTPGTGARGFF
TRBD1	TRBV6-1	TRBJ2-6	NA	TGTGCCAGCATTTTATTGGATTCGGGACAGGGTCCGGCTGGGGCCAACGTCCTGACTTTC	CASILLDSGQGPAGANVLTF
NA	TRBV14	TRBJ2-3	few	TGTGCCAGCAGCCAAGATGGGAGTAACCTGGGCACAGATACGCAGTATTTT	CASSQDGSNLGTDTQYF
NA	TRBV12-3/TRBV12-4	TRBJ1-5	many	TGTGCCAGCACTGACTGGGACAGCAATCAGCCCCAGCATTTT	CASTDWDSNQPQHF
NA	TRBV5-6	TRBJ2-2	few	TGTGCCAGCAGCCCCTTGGGCTGGACCGGGGAGCTGTTTTTT	CASSPLGWTGELFF
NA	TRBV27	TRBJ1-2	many	TGTGCCAGCAGTCTCAATCGGGATCTGGATGGCTACACCTTC	CASSLNRDLDGYTF
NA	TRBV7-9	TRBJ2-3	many	TGTGCCAGCAACCTCGTAGCGGGCACAGATACGCAGTATTTT	CASNLVAGTDTQYF
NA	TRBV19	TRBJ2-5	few	TGTGCCAGTAGTCCATCAACCCCAACAGGGTCCGGGACCCAGTACTTC	CASSPSTPTGSGTQYF
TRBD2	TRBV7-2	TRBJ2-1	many	TGTGCCAGCAGCTTAGGGCGGACTAGCAGGGAGCAGTTCTTC	CASSLGRTSREQFF
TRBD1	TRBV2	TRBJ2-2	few	TGTGCCAGCGGCAGACAGGGGGCCCGCAACACCGGGGAGCTGTTTTTT	CASGRQGARNTGELFF
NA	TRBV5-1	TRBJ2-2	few	TGCGCCAGCAGCCGGACCGGGGCGGGCACCGGGGAGCTGTTTTTT	CASSRTGAGTGELFF
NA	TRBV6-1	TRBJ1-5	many	TGTGCCAGCAGTCCAAGGGCAGCTTTAGGGGCCCAGCATTTT	CASSPRAALGAQHF
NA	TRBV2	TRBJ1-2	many	TGTGCCAGCGGCGCAGTGGAGTCGGGGAGCAGGTACTATGGCTACACCTTC	CASGAVESGSRYYGYTF
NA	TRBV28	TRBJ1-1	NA	TGTGTCAGTAGTTTAGTAGGTGAAGCTTTCTTT	CVSSLVGEAFF
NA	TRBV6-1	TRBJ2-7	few	TGTGCCGCGTCTTCGACAGGTTTCTCCTACGAGCAGTACTTC	CAASSTGFSYEQYF
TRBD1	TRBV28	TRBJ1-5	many	TGTGCCAGCAGTTTTGGGACAGCTTTCCATAGCAATCAGCCCCAGCATTTT	CASSFGTAFHSNQPQHF
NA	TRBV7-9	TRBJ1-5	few	TGTGCCAGCAGCTTAGCGGGGGGGTTTGGTCAGCCCCAGCATTTT	CASSLAGGFGQPQHF